Listed here is a single T cell receptor beta chain. Its target is unknown. Rearranged V-D-J TRB sequences were amplified with a mixed TRB-A/B primer pool. Using its own MiXCR run on the multiplex PCR reads, TCRdb lists one record per CDR3 protein. The table has about 3,000 distinct CDR3 sequences, around 30% seen once. The sample is drawn from a study of T cell repertoires in aging, cancer and after chemotherapy. Study results and caveats: Healthy donors lost TCR diversity with age mainly through richness, cancer patients through richness and evenness.

With 5 bases removed from V and 0 bases from J, the gap between germline ends came to 24 bases. This CDR3 has 20 amino acids. Germline lookup yields CDR1 SGHRS and CDR2 YFSETQ. Peripheral blood genomic DNA, not sorted cells or RNA, was the template. The specimen was blood. This TCR derives from a human donor with a solid tumor. The chain carries TRBV5-1 and TRBJ2-6; D call uncertain. CDR3: CASRSDSTGSIASGANVLTF. The CDR3 region has the DNA TGCGCCAGCAGATCAGATTCGACCGGGTCTATCGCCTCTGGGGCCAACGTCCTGACTTTC. Using reference TRBV5-1 and TRBJ2-6 for the parts outside the CDR3, the full variable domain is KAGVTQTPRYLIKTRGQQVTLSCSPISGHRSVSWYQQTPGQGLQFLFEYFSETQRNKGNFPGRFSGRQFSNSRSEMNVSTLELGDSALYLCASRSDSTGSIASGANVLTFGAGSRLTVL.